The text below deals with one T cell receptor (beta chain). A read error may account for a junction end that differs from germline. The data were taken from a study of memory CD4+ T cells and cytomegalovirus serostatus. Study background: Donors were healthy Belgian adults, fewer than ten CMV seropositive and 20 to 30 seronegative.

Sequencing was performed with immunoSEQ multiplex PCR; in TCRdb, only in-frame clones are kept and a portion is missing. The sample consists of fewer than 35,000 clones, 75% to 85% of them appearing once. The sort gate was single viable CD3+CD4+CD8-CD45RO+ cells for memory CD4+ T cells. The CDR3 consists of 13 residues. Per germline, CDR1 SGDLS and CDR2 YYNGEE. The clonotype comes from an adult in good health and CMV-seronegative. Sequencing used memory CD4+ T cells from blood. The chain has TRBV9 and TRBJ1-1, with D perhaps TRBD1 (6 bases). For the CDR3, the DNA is TGTGCCAGCAGCGTAAGGGGGAACGCTGAAGCTTTCTTT. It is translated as CASSVRGNAEAFF.